Below, 28 T cell receptor beta chains from the same sample are listed, as sequenced in a study of blood T cell repertoires in COVID-19. Repertoires were generated with immunoSEQ multiplex PCR, while TCRdb's copy carries only in-frame clones and drops some. The repertoire includes more than 85,000 clones, 70% to 90% of them detected once, and approximately 18% sits in the top ten. The sequencing input was peripheral blood. The source is a human donor in a cohort sampled during active COVID-19.

The chain is built from TRBV9 and TRBJ1-1; D possibly corresponds to TRBD1 (5 bases). From germline, CDR1 is SGDLS and CDR2 YYNGEE. Deletions cut 3 bases from V and 9 bases from J, with 18 bases between. The CDR3 sequence is 14 residues long. CDR3 bases: TGTGCCAGCAGCGCTAACCCGGGGGGGGAAAAAGCTTTCTTT. Its protein is CASSANPGGEKAFF.

The chain is built from TRBV19 and TRBJ2-5; D is ambiguous. The germline V gene encodes CDR1 LNHDA and CDR2 SQIVND (reference sequence). V was shortened by 4 bases and J by 5 bases, with 5 bases between the two germline ends. The CDR3 is made up of 11 amino acids. Here the CDR3 reads CASSTRETQYF. CDR3 coding DNA: TGTGCCAGTAGTACCCGGGAGACCCAGTACTTC.

The chain couples TRBV6-5 to TRBJ1-2; perhaps TRBD1 as D (5 bases). Trimming stripped 6 bases from V and 7 bases from J, with 15 bases between. The CDR3 runs to 13 residues. Germline V gives CDR1 MNHEY, CDR2 SVGAGI. CDR3 sequence: CASRVGQGLGYTF. The CDR3 region has the DNA TGTGCCAGCAGGGTGGGGCAAGGGCTTGGCTACACCTTC.

The CDR3 sequence is CASSLQGQGNTEAFF. In DNA, the CDR3 is TGTGCCAGCAGCTTACAAGGGCAGGGGAACACTGAAGCTTTCTTT. The V call is TRBV7-9, the J call TRBJ1-1; D is possibly TRBD1 (5 bases). The CDR3 loop spans 15 amino acids. CDR1 is SEHNR and CDR2 is FQNEAQ in the germline V gene (reference sequence). Trimming stripped 2 bases from V and 1 base from J, with 11 bases between. Together with reference TRBV7-9 and TRBJ1-1, the CDR3 gives the full variable domain: DTGVSQNPRHKITKRGQNVTFRCDPISEHNRLYWYRQTLGQGPEFLTYFQNEAQLEKSRLLSDRFSAERPKGSFSTLEIQRTEQGDSAMYLCASSLQGQGNTEAFFGQGTRLTVV.

V gene TRBV3-1 (or the pseudogene TRBV3-2) combines with J gene TRBJ2-7; the match to TRBD1 covers 8 bases. V lost 4 bases to trimming and J lost 2 bases; unmatched junction nucleotides: 4. The CDR3 totals 14 residues. Germline CDR1 reads LGHDT; CDR2 reads YNNKEL (reference sequence). The CDR3 loop reads CASSPGTGAYEQYF. CDR3 DNA sequence: TGTGCCAGCAGCCCCGGGACAGGAGCCTACGAGCAGTACTTC.

The chain employs TRBV27 and TRBJ2-3; 8 nucleotides agree with TRBD2. This CDR3 region has 16 residues. Germline trimming cut 5 bases from V and 2 bases from J; bases unmatched to any gene: 9. Per the germline V gene, CDR1 is MNHEY and CDR2 is SMNVEV (reference sequence). Written as DNA, the CDR3 is TGTGCCAGCAGTATGAAAGGACTAGCCCCCACAGATACGCAGTATTTT. It specifies CASSMKGLAPTDTQYF.

This sequence joins TRBV11-2 and TRBJ1-6; possible D gene TRBD1, 6 bases. The CDR3 has 15 amino acids. Between the trimmed V and J ends, which lost 3 bases and 10 bases, there was a span of 16 bases. Germline V lookup: CDR1 SGHAT, CDR2 FQNNGV. This chain's CDR3 is CASSFRSGGLSPLHF. The CDR3 DNA reads as TGTGCCAGCAGCTTCCGCTCGGGGGGCTTATCACCCCTCCACTTT.

The rearrangement joins TRBV27 to TRBJ1-5, with 9 bases that match TRBD1. Germline CDR1 MNHEY, CDR2 SMNVEV (reference sequence). V lost 6 bases, J lost 3 bases, and 6 bases stayed unmatched. There are 15 residues in the CDR3. Here the CDR3 DNA reads TGTGCCAGCAGCATACAGGGGGCGGTCAATCAGCCCCAGCATTTT. Translated: CASSIQGAVNQPQHF.

This chain links TRBV7-3 with TRBJ2-3, with D tentatively TRBD2 (7 bases). With 0 bases removed from V and 0 bases from J, the gap between germline ends came to 16 bases. Germline CDR1 is SGHTA and CDR2 is FQGTGA. This CDR3 is 18 amino acids long. The CDR3 loop is CASSLTSGGGGSTDTQYF. CDR3 DNA: TGTGCCAGCAGCTTAACGTCGGGGGGCGGCGGGAGCACAGATACGCAGTATTTT.

This chain connects TRBV5-1 to TRBJ2-7, with D perhaps matching TRBD1 (6 bases). The germline V gene encodes CDR1 SGHRS and CDR2 YFSETQ. Between the trimmed V and J ends, which lost 2 bases and 0 bases, there was a span of 9 bases. The CDR3 length is 14 residues. In nucleotides, the CDR3 is TGCGCCAGCAGCTTCCGGGACAACTCCTACGAGCAGTACTTC. Protein sequence: CASSFRDNSYEQYF.

The chain couples TRBV6-5 to TRBJ2-7; D is perhaps TRBD1 (6 bases). This CDR3 is built from 12 residues. Trimming took off 8 bases at V and 2 bases at J, with 10 bases between the two ends. Germline loops: CDR1 MNHEY, CDR2 SVGAGI. The CDR3 coding sequence is TGTGCCAGCGGGGGCCGCACCTACGAGCAGTACTTC. Amino acids: CASGGRTYEQYF.

The chain carries TRBV2 and TRBJ2-4; D is possibly TRBD1 (6 bases). This CDR3 has 16 residues. The germline V and J ends were trimmed by 2 bases and 6 bases, with 17 bases remaining between them. Germline V gene data show CDR1 as SNHLY and CDR2 as FYNNEI. The CDR3: CASSEYQGSFGNIQYF. The CDR3 bases are TGTGCCAGCAGTGAATATCAGGGGAGCTTCGGAAACATTCAGTACTTC.

The rearrangement links TRBV11-2 to TRBJ1-1, with D hard to call. Between the trimmed V and J ends, which lost 1 base and 1 base, there was a span of 7 bases. The CDR3 sequence is 14 residues long. The germline gives CDR1 SGHAT, CDR2 FQNNGV. As DNA, the CDR3 is TGTGCCAGCAGCTTAGGATCAGGGAACACTGAAGCTTTCTTT. Translated: CASSLGSGNTEAFF. The full variable domain, its missing parts supplied by reference TRBV11-2 and TRBJ1-1, is EAGVAQSPRYKIIEKRQSVAFWCNPISGHATLYWYQQILGQGPKLLIQFQNNGVVDDSQLPKDRFSAERLKGVDSTLKIQPAKLEDSAVYLCASSLGSGNTEAFFGQGTRLTVV.

The chain has TRBV5-4 and TRBJ2-6; maybe TRBD2 (6 bases). Germline lookup yields CDR1 SGHNT and CDR2 YYREEE (reference sequence). V was pared by 2 bases and J by 2 bases, with 8 bases between. CDR3 length equals 15 residues. This CDR3 is CASSFGGAGANVLTF. CDR3 nucleotides: TGTGCCAGCAGCTTCGGAGGGGCTGGGGCCAACGTCCTGACTTTC.

CDR3 region: CASSIASGGPLQETQYF. As DNA, the CDR3 is TGTGCCAGTAGTATCGCTAGCGGGGGACCACTCCAAGAGACCCAGTACTTC. V usage is TRBV19 and J usage is TRBJ2-5; 10 positions agree with TRBD2. This CDR3 has 17 amino acids. V shed 3 bases and J 1 base; nucleotides not matched to a gene: 8. Germline CDR1 LNHDA, CDR2 SQIVND (reference sequence).

In DNA form, the CDR3 reads TGTGCCAGCTCACCAATCGGGACAGAGAACACTGAAGCTTTCTTT. This codes for CASSPIGTENTEAFF. This sequence joins TRBV18 and TRBJ1-1; 7 bases fit TRBD1. The CDR3 sequence is 15 residues long. V trimming: 2 bases; J trimming: 1 base; junction bases outside the gene matches: 4. Germline loops: CDR1 KGHSH, CDR2 LQKENI. The whole variable domain, remainder taken from reference TRBV18 and TRBJ1-1, is NAGVMQNPRHLVRRRGQEARLRCSPMKGHSHVYWYRQLPEEGLKFMVYLQKENIIDESGMPKERFSAEFPKEGPSILRIQQVVRGDSAAYFCASSPIGTENTEAFFGQGTRLTVV.

This sequence joins TRBV18 and TRBJ2-5, with D unresolved. Germline V gene sequence: CDR1 KGHSH, CDR2 LQKENI. The CDR3 spans 17 residues. V shed 2 bases and J shed 5 bases, with 21 bases lying between them. CDR3 amino acids: CASSPSLSPPGTETQYF. Written as DNA, the CDR3 is TGTGCCAGCTCACCAAGTCTTTCCCCGCCAGGAACGGAGACCCAGTACTTC.

The chain has TRBV7-2 and TRBJ2-3, with D maybe TRBD1 (6 bases). The CDR3 sequence is 15 residues long. Trimming shortened V by 5 bases and J by 2 bases, and 14 bases separated the two germline ends. Germline V gives CDR1 SGHTA, CDR2 FQGNSA. As DNA, the CDR3 is TGTGCCAGCAGCCCTTTGACAGGTGCCACAGATACGCAGTATTTT. Protein: CASSPLTGATDTQYF.

The chain employs TRBV29-1 and TRBJ2-5; D remains ambiguous. Germline values: CDR1 SQVTM, CDR2 ANQGSEA. The V and J ends lost 3 bases and 9 bases respectively, with 11 bases between them. This CDR3 region has 11 residues. In DNA form, the CDR3 reads TGCAGCGTTGAGTCGATTCGAGCCCAGTACTTC. As protein: CSVESIRAQYF.

For this clone: The same CDR3 can be traced to other DNA sequences in this sample. CDR3 sequence: CASSRGLNTEAFF. The CDR3 DNA is TGTGCCAGCAGCCGAGGCCTCAACACTGAAGCTTTCTTT. The chain recombines TRBV12-3 or TRBV12-4 with TRBJ1-1; no reliable D call. Deletions cut 6 bases from V and 2 bases from J, with 10 bases between. The CDR3 is 13 amino acids.

This chain links TRBV13 with TRBJ2-1; no firm D call. The CDR3 covers 14 residues. The germline V gene has CDR1 PRHDT and CDR2 FYEKMQ (reference sequence). Trimming took off 0 bases at V and 9 bases at J, with 12 bases between the two ends. CDR3 nucleotide sequence: TGTGCCAGCAGCTTAGGCCGCCTTACCGGTGAGCAGTTCTTC. Translating gives CASSLGRLTGEQFF.

The chain carries TRBV10-3 and TRBJ1-1, with 7 bases lining up with TRBD1. The CDR3 sequence is 14 residues long. With 6 bases clipped from V and 0 bases from J, the junction kept 4 bases outside the gene matches. Germline CDR1 ENHRY, CDR2 SYGVKD. The CDR3, as DNA: TGTGCCATCAGCGGGACAGTTCTGAACACTGAAGCTTTCTTT. This gives the protein CAISGTVLNTEAFF.

This clone was found once. V and J are TRBV4-3 and TRBJ1-5; possibly TRBD1 for D (6 bases). Deletions cut 0 bases from V and 3 bases from J, with 15 bases between. Per germline, CDR1 LGHNA and CDR2 YSLEER. The CDR3 runs 17 residues. The CDR3 DNA follows: TGCGCCAGCAGCCAAGATTGGCACAGGGTGGCCAATCAGCCCCAGCATTTT. It encodes CASSQDWHRVANQPQHF.

The chain combines TRBV5-6 with TRBJ2-1; D is ambiguous. Trimming took 1 base from V and 15 from J, leaving 14 bases between them. CDR1 and CDR2 (germline): SGHDT, YYEEEE. The CDR3 length is 12 residues. As DNA, the CDR3 is TGTGCCAGCAGCTTGCTGGAGAGCGCTGGGTTCTTC. Translating it yields CASSLLESAGFF.

The count of this clone is one. The chain recombines TRBV19 with TRBJ1-3, with TRBD1 matching 10 bases. The germline V gene encodes CDR1 LNHDA and CDR2 SQIVND (reference sequence). The V gene end was trimmed by 7 bases and the J gene end by 4 bases; junction bases not matched to a gene: 7. This CDR3 has 15 residues. The CDR3 sequence is CASTEGQGHGNTIYF. For the CDR3, the DNA is TGTGCCAGTACCGAGGGACAGGGGCACGGAAACACCATATATTTT.

This chain joins TRBV5-6 and TRBJ2-1; perhaps TRBD2 as D (6 bases). The V and J ends lost 3 bases and 10 bases respectively, with 17 bases between them. From germline, CDR1 is SGHDT and CDR2 YYEEEE. This CDR3 spans 14 amino acids. For the CDR3, the DNA is TGTGCCAGCAGCTCCCTGCGGGGAGGACGCGAGCAGTTCTTC. The encoded protein is CASSSLRGGREQFF.

The rearrangement links TRBV5-4 to TRBJ1-6; D gene ambiguous. Trimming removed 3 bases at V and 1 base at J, with 14 bases between. Per the germline V gene, CDR1 is SGHNT and CDR2 is YYREEE (reference sequence). The CDR3 runs 17 residues. As DNA, the CDR3 is TGTGCCAGCAGCTCCCTACCCGGAGGGTCCTATAATTCACCCCTCCACTTT. Translating it yields CASSSLPGGSYNSPLHF.

The rearrangement joins TRBV29-1 to TRBJ2-7; 7 bases are a match to TRBD2. Unmatched junction bases numbered 7, after V lost 4 bases and J lost 1 base. Per the germline V gene, CDR1 is SQVTM and CDR2 is ANQGSEA. This CDR3 comprises 14 residues. The CDR3 bases are TGCAGCGTTGCCCCTAGCGGATTATCCTACGAGCAGTACTTC. Translating gives CSVAPSGLSYEQYF.